A single sample gave rise to the 25 T cell receptor beta chains below, sequenced in a study of shared clonotypes between healthy human individuals (dated by TCRdb to the early 2020s). Libraries were constructed by the immunoSEQ multiplex PCR assay. Here the immuneACCESS table is served through TCRdb, limited to in-frame sequences with V and J called. Missing clones are a known gap in these copies; in checked studies unresolved V genes cover under half, and the rest lacks a known reason. In this sample the table shows roughly 1,500,000 clones, 95% to 99% of which occur a single time. The ten largest account for roughly 0.42% of the sample. The sample was naive CD4+ T cells sorted from blood. Per the publication, the cell subset or site label means: CD45RA+ positively selected. These receptors all come from a man between 25 and 39 years old in good health.

The chain links TRBV5-1 to TRBJ2-3; no clear D. Per germline, CDR1 SGHRS and CDR2 YFSETQ. The CDR3 runs to 16 residues. Trimming stripped 0 bases from V and 0 bases from J, with 11 bases between. CDR3 DNA: TGCGCCAGCAGCTTGGCCGTTGCGGAGAGCACAGATACGCAGTATTTT. Translating gives CASSLAVAESTDTQYF.

The chain links TRBV15 to TRBJ2-5; the D gene is possibly TRBD2 (6 bases). The CDR3 runs 14 residues. Looked up from germline, CDR1 is LNHNV and CDR2 is YYDKDF (reference sequence). V lost 6 bases, J lost 4 bases, and 15 bases lay in between. Here the CDR3 DNA reads TGTGCCACCAGAGATGGGGGAGGAGTAGAGACCCAGTACTTC. Its protein product is CATRDGGGVETQYF.

The gene calls are TRBV11-2 and TRBJ2-7, with D possibly matching TRBD2 (6 bases). The V end was cut by 4 bases, the J end by 0 bases, with 7 bases between. In germline, CDR1 is SGHAT, CDR2 FQNNGV. The CDR3 has 13 amino acids. The chain's CDR3 is CASSWRDSYEQYF. The DNA of the CDR3 is TGTGCCAGCAGCTGGCGGGACTCCTACGAGCAGTACTTC.

Of note for this clone: The same CDR3 can be traced to other DNA sequences in this sample. The rearrangement links TRBV5-1 to TRBJ2-3, with 10 bases matching TRBD2. V was pared by 4 bases and J by 1 base, with 3 bases of the junction left unmatched. The CDR3 is 15 amino acids. Germline V gene sequence: CDR1 SGHRS, CDR2 YFSETQ. The CDR3 protein is CASSPGTSGTDTQYF. Written as DNA, the CDR3 is TGCGCCAGCAGCCCCGGGACTAGCGGCACAGATACGCAGTATTTT.

The chain is built from TRBV5-8 and TRBJ2-1; D uncertain. Germline CDR1 SGHTS, CDR2 YDEGEE. The V and J ends lost 3 bases and 0 bases respectively, with 13 bases between them. This CDR3 contains 16 residues. Written as DNA, the CDR3 is TGTGCCAGCAGCTCCCATAGGAGTTTCTCCTACAATGAGCAGTTCTTC. The encoded protein is CASSSHRSFSYNEQFF.

This clone occurred once. The chain uses TRBV6-1 and TRBJ2-1; TRBD2 aligns across 7 bases. The J segment lost 4 bases and the V segment lost 8 bases, leaving 11 bases of the junction unmatched. The CDR3 extends over 15 amino acids. Looked up from germline, CDR1 is MNHNS and CDR2 is SASEGT. The CDR3 DNA reads as TGTGCCAGCGCCCCGGGGCTAGCGGTTTACAATGAGCAGTTCTTC. This sequence encodes CASAPGLAVYNEQFF.

The chain is built from TRBV5-5 and TRBJ2-2; D unclear. Per the germline V gene, CDR1 is SGHKS and CDR2 is YYEKEE (reference sequence). The CDR3 sequence is 15 residues long. V gave up 1 base and J gave up 1 base, with 8 bases separating them. Written as DNA, the CDR3 is TGTGCCAGCAGCTTGAAAGAGATGAACACCGGGGAGCTGTTTTTT. As protein: CASSLKEMNTGELFF.

This sequence joins TRBV29-1 and TRBJ2-1; D unresolved. The CDR3 is 14 amino acids. Germline V lookup: CDR1 SQVTM, CDR2 ANQGSEA. Trimming left V 8 bases short and J 1 base short, with 15 bases between. CDR3 in DNA: TGCAGCACTGAGCCGGTCCTATCCTACAATGAGCAGTTCTTC. Translation gives CSTEPVLSYNEQFF.

This chain links TRBV4-3 with TRBJ1-1; D is ambiguous. Germline CDR1 LGHNA, CDR2 YSLEER. V lost 0 bases and J lost 4, with 12 bases in between. CDR3 length: 15 residues. CDR3 region: CASSQDPLVSTEAFF. The CDR3 coding sequence is TGCGCCAGCAGCCAAGATCCGTTAGTATCCACTGAAGCTTTCTTT.

The chain employs TRBV27 and TRBJ2-2; no clear D gene. This CDR3 has 16 amino acids. CDR1 and CDR2 (germline): MNHEY, SMNVEV (reference sequence). Trimming took 4 bases from V and 8 from J, leaving 20 bases between them. CDR3: CASSSQTATRFGELFF. The DNA for the CDR3 is TGTGCCAGCAGTTCCCAAACAGCCACACGATTTGGGGAGCTGTTTTTT.

V usage is TRBV6-1 and J usage is TRBJ1-5, with D tentatively TRBD1 (5 bases). Germline V gives CDR1 MNHNS, CDR2 SASEGT. CDR3 size: 15 residues. The V gene lost 5 bases and the J gene lost 0 bases, with 11 bases spanning the gap. The CDR3 loop reads CASSLDRNSNQPQHF. The CDR3 nucleotides read TGTGCCAGCAGTCTTGACAGAAATAGCAATCAGCCCCAGCATTTT.

The chain joins TRBV7-2 to TRBJ1-5; D possibly corresponds to TRBD1 (5 bases). Germline V gene sequence: CDR1 SGHTA, CDR2 FQGNSA. V dropped 5 bases and J dropped 0 bases, with 17 bases sitting between them. The CDR3 is made up of 17 amino acids. In DNA, the CDR3 is TGTGCCAGCAGCAGAGGAACACAGGTTTATAGCAATCAGCCCCAGCATTTT. This sequence encodes CASSRGTQVYSNQPQHF.

This clone was recorded once. The J gene is TRBJ2-1, the V gene TRBV5-1; D possibly corresponds to TRBD2 (5 bases). This CDR3 has 17 amino acids. Germline loops: CDR1 SGHRS, CDR2 YFSETQ. Trimming cost V 0 bases and J 0 bases, with 13 bases left between them. CDR3 sequence (DNA): TGCGCCAGCAGCTTGGGTTCTAGCCCGAGCTCCTACAATGAGCAGTTCTTC. It encodes CASSLGSSPSSYNEQFF.

This chain connects TRBV5-1 to TRBJ1-1; D is unclear. Germline V gene sequence: CDR1 SGHRS, CDR2 YFSETQ. Trimming cost V 7 bases and J 1 base, with 14 bases left between them. This CDR3 comprises 14 residues. The CDR3 bases are TGCGCCAGCTTTCAGGACGGATGGAACACTGAAGCTTTCTTT. Translated: CASFQDGWNTEAFF.

V is TRBV27 and J is TRBJ2-6; D call uncertain. This CDR3 is 18 amino acids long. Trimming removed 3 bases from V and 0 bases from J, with 15 bases in between. Germline CDR1 MNHEY, CDR2 SMNVEV (reference sequence). CDR3 sequence: CASSFSAGPGSGANVLTF. CDR3 nucleotide sequence: TGTGCCAGCAGTTTTAGTGCCGGGCCGGGCTCTGGGGCCAACGTCCTGACTTTC.

The V and J genes are TRBV18 and TRBJ2-7; D is undetermined. This CDR3 is built from 18 residues. V lost 1 base to trimming and J lost 2 bases, with 21 bases between them. Germline V gene sequence: CDR1 KGHSH, CDR2 LQKENI. CDR3 sequence: CASSPQDATTPYTYEQYF. The CDR3 nucleotides are TGTGCCAGCTCACCACAAGACGCTACCACACCTTATACCTACGAGCAGTACTTC.

The genes are TRBV4-1 and TRBJ2-4; a possible D gene is TRBD2 (6 bases). The germline V gene encodes CDR1 MGHRA and CDR2 YSYEKL. The CDR3 extends over 18 amino acids. With 0 bases removed from V and 2 bases from J, the gap between germline ends came to 17 bases. CDR3 coding DNA: TGCGCCAGCAGCCAAGAAGGAGGGAAGGGTATAACCAAAAACATTCAGTACTTC. It yields the protein CASSQEGGKGITKNIQYF.

The chain has TRBV18 and TRBJ1-1, with TRBD1 matching 8 bases. The CDR3 runs to 17 residues. The germline gives CDR1 KGHSH, CDR2 LQKENI. Trimming took 2 bases from V and 1 from J; bases not matched to a gene: 9. DNA for the CDR3: TGTGCCAGCTCACCAAGGAGTGGGACAGGAGAGAACACTGAAGCTTTCTTT. It yields the protein CASSPRSGTGENTEAFF.

V and J are TRBV10-3 and TRBJ1-2, with TRBD1 as a possible D gene (6 bases). Germline CDR1 ENHRY, CDR2 SYGVKD. The CDR3 length is 12 residues. With 10 bases removed from V and 2 bases from J, the gap between germline ends came to 11 bases. CDR3 loop: CATRQENYGYTF. CDR3 DNA: TGTGCCACCCGACAGGAAAACTATGGCTACACCTTC.

The V gene is TRBV19, the J gene TRBJ2-2, with TRBD2 matching over 8 bases. The CDR3 runs 16 residues. The V segment lost 5 bases and the J segment 0 bases; nucleotides outside the gene matches: 5. Germline CDR1 LNHDA, CDR2 SQIVND (reference sequence). CDR3 amino acids: CASSPLAGANTGELFF. Written as DNA, the CDR3 is TGTGCCAGTAGTCCGCTAGCGGGCGCGAACACCGGGGAGCTGTTTTTT.

V gene TRBV5-6 combines with J gene TRBJ1-5; 7 nucleotides line up with TRBD1. The length of the CDR3 is 16 residues. Germline V gene lookup returns CDR1 SGHDT and CDR2 YYEEEE. V trimming: 1 base; J trimming: 2 bases; junction bases outside the gene matches: 6. The CDR3 region is CASSLRVGTGNQPQHF. The CDR3 DNA reads as TGTGCCAGCAGCTTGAGAGTAGGGACAGGCAATCAGCCCCAGCATTTT.

The chain couples TRBV5-1 to TRBJ2-7; 9 nucleotides agree with TRBD2. Germline CDR1 reads SGHRS; CDR2 reads YFSETQ. The CDR3 runs to 15 residues. V was clipped by 4 bases and J by 2 bases; unmatched bases: 7. The CDR3 DNA reads as TGCGCCAGCAGCCGGGGACTAGCTGAACCCTACGAGCAGTACTTC. It yields the protein CASSRGLAEPYEQYF.

V is TRBV5-1 and J is TRBJ1-5, with a tentative D call TRBD1 (5 bases). Looked up from germline, CDR1 is SGHRS and CDR2 is YFSETQ. The CDR3 runs to 15 residues. In nucleotides, the CDR3 is TGCGCTTCCAGGGCAGGACCCCTTAGCAATCAGCCCCAGCATTTT. Amino acid sequence: CASRAGPLSNQPQHF. Filled out from reference TRBV5-1 and TRBJ1-5, the complete variable domain reads KAGVTQTPRYLIKTRGQQVTLSCSPISGHRSVSWYQQTPGQGLQFLFEYFSETQRNKGNFPGRFSGRQFSNSRSEMNVSTLELGDSALYLCASRAGPLSNQPQHFGDGTRLSIL.

The chain recombines TRBV28 with TRBJ1-2, with no clear D. The CDR3 length is 15 residues. Trimming cost V 6 bases and J 6 bases, with 20 bases left between them. CDR1 and CDR2 from the germline V gene are MDHEN and SYDVKM. The CDR3 DNA reads as TGTGCCAGCAGCCTCCCCGTCGGGGTATCACATGGCTACACCTTC. It yields the protein CASSLPVGVSHGYTF.

CDR3 sequence reads: CASSLGAGGEETQYF. The CDR3 nucleotides are TGTGCCAGCAGCTTAGGTGCGGGGGGCGAGGAGACCCAGTACTTC. This chain joins TRBV7-2 and TRBJ2-5; TRBD2 matches at 8 bases. CDR3 length: 15 amino acids. V lost 1 base, J lost 5 bases, and 6 bases stayed unmatched. Germline values: CDR1 SGHTA, CDR2 FQGNSA.